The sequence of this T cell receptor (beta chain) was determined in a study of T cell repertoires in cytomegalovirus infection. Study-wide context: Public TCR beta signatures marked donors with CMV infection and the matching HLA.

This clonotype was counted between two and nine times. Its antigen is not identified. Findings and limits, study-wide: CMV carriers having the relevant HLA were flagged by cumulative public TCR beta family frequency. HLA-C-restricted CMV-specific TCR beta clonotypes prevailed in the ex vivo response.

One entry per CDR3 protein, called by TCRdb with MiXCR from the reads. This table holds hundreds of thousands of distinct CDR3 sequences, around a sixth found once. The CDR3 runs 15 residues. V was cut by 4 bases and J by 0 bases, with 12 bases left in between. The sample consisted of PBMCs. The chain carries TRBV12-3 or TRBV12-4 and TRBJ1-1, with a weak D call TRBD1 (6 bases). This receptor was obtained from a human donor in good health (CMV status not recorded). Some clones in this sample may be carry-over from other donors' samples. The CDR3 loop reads CASSSQGFMNTEAFF. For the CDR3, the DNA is TGTGCCAGCAGTTCGCAGGGGTTCATGAACACTGAAGCTTTCTTT.